This T cell receptor (beta chain) was identified during a study of blood T cell repertoires in COVID-19. Assay: immunoSEQ multiplex PCR; the TCRdb copy retains only in-frame clones and omits some. Among tens of thousands of clones listed, approximately 90% were seen once. This CDR3 is 17 amino acids long. Trimming pared 0 bases from V and 2 bases from J, leaving 15 bases between. CDR1 SGHDN and CDR2 FVKESK come from the germline V gene. The chain employs TRBV14 and TRBJ2-3, with D unresolved. This TCR came from a man aged 50 to 60 with acute or convalescent COVID-19. Sequencing was carried out using peripheral blood. In DNA form, the CDR3 reads TGTGCCAGCAGCCAAGATTGGTCGGGTGCGGTCACAGATACGCAGTATTTT. Its protein is CASSQDWSGAVTDTQYF.